The clone carrying this T cell receptor beta chain came up a few times. Sequencing used immunoSEQ multiplex PCR; TCRdb keeps in-frame clones, though not all of them. Of approximately 150,000 clones in the sample, around three quarters were seen once. This entry comes from a study of blood T cell repertoires in COVID-19. Trimming shortened V by 3 bases and J by 2 bases, and 15 bases separated the two germline ends. The CDR3 runs 16 residues. Germline V gene lookup returns CDR1 SGDLS and CDR2 YYNGEE. This sequence was found in a man aged 50-59 years with active or convalescent COVID-19. The gene calls are TRBV9 and TRBJ1-3; D not resolved. The sequencing sample was made of peripheral blood. In DNA, the CDR3 is TGTGCCAGCAGCGGACCGGGAGCAGGTCCTGGAAACACCATATATTTT. Its translation is CASSGPGAGPGNTIYF. Variable domain in full (rest from reference TRBV9 and TRBJ1-3): DSGVTQTPKHLITATGQRVTLRCSPRSGDLSVYWYQQSLDQGLQFLIQYYNGEERAKGNILERFSAQQFPDLHSELNLSSLELGDSALYFCASSGPGAGPGNTIYFGEGSWLTVV.